This T cell receptor (beta chain) originates from a study of cytomegalovirus exposure and HLA in healthy donors (TCRdb year 2017). Notes on the research overall: In an earlier analysis of some 610 of the donors, about 260 Gb of sequence data and 117 million unique TCR beta sequences from roughly 180 million T cells were reported. Of the approximately 400 genotyped donors, around 81% fell in the genetic ancestry cluster associated with self-reported Caucasian donors. Along with the approximately 700-subject first cohort, a separate validation cohort of over a hundred different subjects was used. Around 330 gigabases of sequencing data and roughly 81 million unique TCR sequences made up an early release that covered roughly 670 HLA-typed donors. A later genetic analysis took genome-wide SNP genotypes for about three fifths of the 666 donors and used that subset as a discovery cohort. All discovery cohort repertoires had been generated on a single sequencing platform. Several DR-DQ haplotypes were handled as single units for association and clustering because linkage in the cohort was strong. The T cell repertoires of some 670 subjects were profiled by immunosequencing and related to cytomegalovirus serostatus. HLA typing covered class I and class II loci at four-digit resolution. Rather than using new phenotypic data, the later analysis identified candidate immune exposures from TCR beta sequences and from how often those sequences occurred across donors. An earlier analysis of around 580 of the donors used high-throughput TCR beta sequencing to judge whether each TCR beta V gene segment behaved as functional or pseudogenic. Across some 400 genotyped donors of the cohort, an average of about 240,000 unique TCR beta nucleotide sequences per donor were sequenced, and approximately 17% of those sequences were non-productive. Alongside the repertoire data, information on donor age, sex, ethnicity and CMV serostatus was compiled. High-throughput TCR immunosequencing, statistical association of individual TCRs with disease status, and machine learning were combined to predict cytomegalovirus infection status. The study was designed to test whether signatures of past pathogen exposure could be identified by cataloging public T cell receptors. The number of typed donors differed by locus: about 620-640 for A, B, C, DRB1 and DQB1; approximately 520 for DQA1; around 610 for DPA1; and about 450 for DPB1. A later analysis re-examined previously published TCR beta repertoires from more than 550 donors and added high-resolution HLA genotyping to investigate patterns of TCR occurrence. The study at large found these results: In the study, around 150 TCR beta chains were listed as associated with cytomegalovirus. Around 16 rarely observed V segments, including chromosome 9 orphons, were excluded from the earlier analysis of 550 to 700 of the donors because counts were too low. Because some donors lacked HLA typing at each locus, the association tests relied only on the typed subset. Roughly uniform sequencing depth across donors was assumed in presence/absence analyses, although this assumption may not hold. An association between a missense DCLRE1C variant and V-gene and J-gene trimming of TCR beta chains was found in a later genetic analysis and replicated in an independent cohort. A group of highly shared sequence variants was considered likely to be a technical artifact of the sequencing pipeline. A further reported finding was that TCR beta sequences accurately predicted the HLA-A and HLA-B alleles for most subjects in the first cohort. The authors suggested that the approach could potentially be extended to other disease states and immunological phenotypes. Immune exposure information for the cohort was limited to CMV serostatus. In vitro tests confirmed that a few of the cytomegalovirus-associated TCR beta chains recognize cytomegalovirus antigens. Linkage disequilibrium might explain the correlated functional status among segregating V segments, but an unknown experimental factor could not be ruled out. A later analysis associated 15,000 to 20,000 TCR beta sequences with specific HLA alleles at a false discovery rate of 0.05. Strong co-occurrence of HLA alleles, especially DR and DQ, made assigning TCR associations to individual alleles difficult. In a later analysis, most CMV-associated TCR beta chains were found to appear HLA-restricted, with HLA associations seemingly driven largely by CMV exposure. In an earlier analysis of under 600 of the donors, most TCR beta V segments were observed in productive rearrangements about 87% or about 30% of the time, broadly matching IMGT annotations. Cytomegalovirus status was reported to be diagnosed by the classifier with high specificity and sensitivity in both the original and validation cohorts. While some public TCRs were present in many individuals, most TCR sequences turned up only very rarely across donors. In a later genetic analysis, fewer N-insertions in productive TCRs were reported among donors in an Asian-associated ancestry cluster than the roughly 640-donor mean. In a later analysis, TCR association rates were found to vary across HLA loci, with the most associated TCRs seen for DRB1 alleles and the fewest for HLA-C alleles. The cohort was sequenced for TCR beta chains only, and without alpha or paired-chain data the features that could be detected were limited. According to a later analysis, parvovirus B19, influenza, CMV and Epstein-Barr virus appeared linked to several top co-occurrence clusters. In a later analysis, HLA-associated TCR beta chains showed more clonal expansion and lower generation probabilities than non-associated chains that were equally common. The 87-base-pair reads could not distinguish some IMGT-functional V segments, including TRBV6-2 and TRBV6-3, so those segments were excluded.

V is pared back by 0 bases and J by 4 bases, with 10 bases lying between the germline termini. CDR1 SGHRS and CDR2 YFSETQ were looked up in the germline V gene. From the cysteine through the phenylalanine, the CDR3 covers 14 amino acids. The CDR3 DNA has 42 bases and is translated from base 1. Libraries were constructed by the immunoSEQ multiplex PCR assay. A mixture of 60 forward primers for TCR Vbeta segments and 13 reverse primers for TCR Jbeta segments was used in the multiplex PCR. A multiplex PCR assay on genomic DNA amplified the CDR3 region of rearranged TCR beta genes. The Illumina HiSeq System was used to sequence the amplified TCR beta libraries as 87-base-pair reads. Under the source paper's analysis protocol: A later analysis counted some 80 million unique TCR beta chains across the 650 to 700 repertoires, and roughly 10 million of these chains were shared by at least two donors. Raw reads were error-corrected and collapsed into unique sequences with a nearest-neighbor algorithm that merged closely related sequences to remove PCR and sequencing errors. Alignment of CDR3 sequences to IMGT reference sequences was used to assign V, D and J gene segments. Each retained sequence needed at least a six-nucleotide match to both a V gene segment and a J gene segment. A rearrangement was called productive if the CDR3 had no stop codons and remained in frame with V and J, and every other rearrangement was called non-productive. CDR3 was defined according to IMGT convention as the region running from the second conserved V-encoded cysteine to the conserved J-encoded phenylalanine. The earlier analysis of about 610 of the donors excluded sequences that lacked an unambiguous match to a single V gene segment. In an earlier analysis of some 590 of the donors, a V segment was called functional when productive rearrangements were above 56.7%, and segregating when the standard deviation between donors exceeded 5%. A statistical classification framework was built to diagnose cytomegalovirus status from the catalog of TCR beta chain sequences. A later analysis assigned V and J genes by comparing TCR nucleotide sequences with IMGT/GENE-DB human TR gene sequences. The TCRdist pipeline was used in a later analysis to assign CDR3 sequences and most-parsimonious VDJ recombination scenarios. A later analysis defined each TCR beta chain by its CDR3 amino acid sequence plus V-gene family, and excluded reads lacking a unique V-gene family. In a later analysis, 500 to 650 highly shared, low-generation-probability nucleotide sequences were removed to address suspected cross-contamination and a sequencing artifact. A later analysis calculated a clonal expansion index for each public chain from normalized within-repertoire ranks of inferred template counts. In a later analysis, generation probabilities were computed with a VDJ recombination model fitted to out-of-frame rearrangements, and the resulting probabilities were checked against IGoR. A later analysis scored TCR-TCR, TCR-HLA and TCR-CMV co-occurrence with hypergeometric tests, applying a repertoire-size bias correction to TCR pairs. False discovery rates were estimated in a later analysis by permuting HLA or CMV assignments 20 times. In a later analysis, co-occurring TCRs were grouped with DBSCAN, and TCRdist sequence similarity was added when clustering was performed within HLA-allele-positive subsets. Co-occurrence clustering excluded repertoires with fewer than 30,000 or more than 120,000 public chains, plus five with anomalous nucleotide sharing. Entries here come from immuneACCESS through TCRdb and include only in-frame sequences with V and J called. Some clones fail to appear in such tables; in the studies checked, an unresolved V gene covers under half of the shortfall, and the cause of the remainder is unknown. V, J and clone size reflect that table, while D and trimming were determined from the DNA. Within this sample are 150,000 to 200,000 clones, with over 80% of them counted one time only. Together, the top ten hold 1.1% to 1.5% of the sample.

The cohort was made up of about 610 healthy bone marrow donors. Cohort members were all nominally healthy when sampled, although unrecorded immune exposures were likely present. The donor was CMV seropositive and belonged to the group of around 300 seropositive cohort members. Every donor gave a peripheral blood sample, and the peripheral blood mononuclear cells from that sample were used for TCR beta sequencing. Genomic DNA was extracted from the blood cell samples with the Qiagen DNeasy Blood Extraction Kit. To note about this clone: Its target antigen remains unknown. There are no base qualities to consult, and no much larger clone falls within one base.

The clonotype originates from a girl aged 10-17 years in good health and CMV-seropositive. This receptor chain uses TRBV5-1 and TRBJ1-2; the D region possibly corresponds to TRBD1 (5 bases align). The source material was PBMCs. In nucleotides, the sequence is TGCGCCAGCAGCTTGGGGCAGGGCCCCTATGGCTACACCTTC. Protein translation: CASSLGQGPYGYTF.